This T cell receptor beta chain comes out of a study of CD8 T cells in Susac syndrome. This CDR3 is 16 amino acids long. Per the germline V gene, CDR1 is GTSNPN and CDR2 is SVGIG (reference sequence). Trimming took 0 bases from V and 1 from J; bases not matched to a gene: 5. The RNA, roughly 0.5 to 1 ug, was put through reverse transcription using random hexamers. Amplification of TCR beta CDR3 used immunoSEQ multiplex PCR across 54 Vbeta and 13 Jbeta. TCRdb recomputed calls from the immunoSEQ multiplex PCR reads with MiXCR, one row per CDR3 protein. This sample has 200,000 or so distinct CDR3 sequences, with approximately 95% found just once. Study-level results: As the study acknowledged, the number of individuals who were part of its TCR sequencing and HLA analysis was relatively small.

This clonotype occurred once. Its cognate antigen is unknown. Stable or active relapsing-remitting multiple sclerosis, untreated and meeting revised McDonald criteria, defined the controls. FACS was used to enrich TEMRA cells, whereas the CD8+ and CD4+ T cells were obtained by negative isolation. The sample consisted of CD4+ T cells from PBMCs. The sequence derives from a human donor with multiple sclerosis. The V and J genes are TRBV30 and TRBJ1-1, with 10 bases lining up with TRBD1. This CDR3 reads CAWSVDRGRGNTEAFF. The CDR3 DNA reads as TGTGCCTGGAGTGTAGACAGGGGGCGTGGGAACACTGAAGCTTTCTTT. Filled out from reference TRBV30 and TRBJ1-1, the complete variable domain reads SQTIHQWPATLVQPVGSPLSLECTVEGTSNPNLYWYRQAAGRGLQLLFYSVGIGQISSEVPQNLSASRPQDRQFILSSKKLLLSDSGFYLCAWSVDRGRGNTEAFFGQGTRLTVV.